This T cell receptor beta chain was captured in a study of blood T cell repertoires in COVID-19 (TCRdb year 2020). Looking at the study overall: Collaborator samples came from the United States, Italy and Spain and covered acute and convalescent phases of COVID-19. The prospective study material was composed of cDNA or gDNA derived from T cells, B-cell-depleted T cells, or PBMCs. Deeply sampled blood TCRbeta repertoires from subjects exposed to, actively infected with, or recovered from COVID-19 were included in the dataset. A freely available public database, intended as a resource for researchers studying the immune response to SARS-CoV-2, is where the repertoires were released. The samples were drawn from the first 160 participants of the ongoing ImmuneRACE study and from 950 to 1,500 subjects provided by 6 global collaborators. Nearly every sample came with metadata listing a de-identified subject ID, COVID-19 status, age in years and sex. Where available, HLA class I and class II types were obtained from metadata supplied by the sample provider rather than from assay-based typing. What the work shows at the level of the full study, not this receptor alone: How much clinical and demographic metadata was included differed by source and by participant, and the metadata was provided uncurated.

At one collaborating source in Seattle, patients were enrolled during active infection and were followed longitudinally through the course of disease. Each collaborating institution followed its own protocols to collect whole blood in K2EDTA tubes. For TCRbeta analysis, collaborators shipped samples as frozen whole blood, isolated PBMCs, or DNA extracted from either of those sample types. TCRbeta CDR3 regions were amplified from genomic DNA by means of the immunoSEQ Assay, a bias-controlled multiplex PCR. As for the authors' bioinformatics: Nucleated cell counts per sample were estimated from amplification of reference gene primers within the assay. Sequence reads were collapsed and filtered to measure the absolute abundance of every unique TCRbeta CDR3 rearrangement. For each sample, productive Simpson clonality was calculated by taking the square root of Simpson's diversity index across productive rearrangements. TCRdb retrieved this table from immuneACCESS and kept in-frame rearrangements only. Not all clones are present; in checked studies, unresolved V genes account for under half, and no reason is known for the remainder. The V and J calls and clone size were taken over from that table, and D and trimming were inferred from the DNA. The sample data list around 110,000 clones, and 75% to 85% of these were observed just once. The ten largest account for roughly 6% of the sample.

The CDR1 and CDR2 encoded by the germline V gene are SGHRS and YFSETQ. V is cut by 0 bases and J by 2 bases, and the space between the germline ends is 11 bases. The CDR3 numbers 15 residues from cysteine through phenylalanine. CDR3 DNA only is kept here, 45 bases in frame from base 1. This clone showed up just once. No cognate antigen has been identified for it. No much larger clonotype is one base removed from it; base qualities were not supplied. The sequenced sample consisted of peripheral blood. The sequence links TRBV5-1 to TRBJ1-1; no D segment can be confidently identified. This TCR was sampled from a man aged 80 or over with COVID-19, enrolled during active disease. The DNA reads TGCGCCAGCAGCTTGGATTGGCAGTACAACACTGAAGCTTTCTTT. Its coded protein is CASSLDWQYNTEAFF.